The 10 T cell receptor beta chains given below trace back to one sample, sequenced in a study of shared clonotypes between healthy human individuals. Repertoires were generated with immunoSEQ multiplex PCR, while TCRdb's copy carries only in-frame clones and drops some. The sample holds approximately 710,000 clones, less than 95% seen once. Sequenced material: memory CD8+ T cells from PBMCs. Subset in this sample: CD45RO+ cells pooled with CCR7-negative TemRA cells. These receptors were obtained from a man aged 18 to 29 in good health. Some clones in this sample may be carry-over from other donors' samples.

The rearrangement links TRBV6-5 to TRBJ2-2; 10 bases agree with TRBD1. After removal of 8 bases from V and 5 bases from J, the junction contained 2 bases not matched to a gene. The CDR3 sequence is 13 residues long. Germline V CDR1 and CDR2: MNHEY, SVGAGI. CDR3 sequence reads: CASGQGGTGELFF. The CDR3 DNA sequence: TGTGCCAGCGGACAGGGGGGAACCGGGGAGCTGTTTTTT.

This chain connects TRBV5-4 to TRBJ1-2; tentatively, D is TRBD1 (6 bases). CDR1 is SGHNT and CDR2 is YYREEE in the germline V gene (reference sequence). This CDR3 comprises 13 residues. The V gene lost 3 bases and the J gene lost 1 base, with 7 bases spanning the gap. This CDR3 is CASSSQGNYGYTF. CDR3 nucleotides: TGTGCCAGCAGCTCACAGGGTAACTATGGCTACACCTTC.

The chain carries TRBV4-1 and TRBJ2-7, with D perhaps TRBD2 (5 bases). Germline V gives CDR1 MGHRA, CDR2 YSYEKL. The CDR3 runs 14 residues. The V end was cut by 3 bases, the J end by 2 bases, with 11 bases between. The CDR3 sequence: CASSQDQLAYEQYF. DNA of the CDR3: TGCGCCAGCAGCCAGGACCAACTAGCCTACGAGCAGTACTTC.

The chain is built from TRBV5-1 and TRBJ1-1, with no clear D. The CDR3 is 16 residues long. Trimming left V 5 bases short and J 0 bases short, with 17 bases between. Germline-derived CDR1 and CDR2 are SGHRS and YFSETQ. CDR3 coding DNA: TGCGCCAGCAGTTTAGACGCTCCCCAAATGAACACTGAAGCTTTCTTT. It translates to CASSLDAPQMNTEAFF. Full variable domain (remainder filled in from reference TRBV5-1 and TRBJ1-1): KAGVTQTPRYLIKTRGQQVTLSCSPISGHRSVSWYQQTPGQGLQFLFEYFSETQRNKGNFPGRFSGRQFSNSRSEMNVSTLELGDSALYLCASSLDAPQMNTEAFFGQGTRLTVV.

V and J are TRBV9 and TRBJ1-5; no clear D. The germline gives CDR1 SGDLS, CDR2 YYNGEE. The CDR3 consists of 15 residues. V gave up 0 bases and J gave up 7 bases, with 14 bases separating them. CDR3 residues: CASSVDGFGRQPQHF. In nucleotides, the CDR3 is TGTGCCAGCAGCGTAGATGGTTTCGGCAGGCAGCCCCAGCATTTT.

The V gene is TRBV6-5, the J gene TRBJ1-1; D possibly corresponds to TRBD1 (5 bases). The CDR3 loop spans 15 amino acids. Between the trimmed V and J ends, which lost 0 bases and 5 bases, there was a span of 13 bases. Germline V lookup: CDR1 MNHEY, CDR2 SVGAGI. The CDR3: CASSYSEGIGTEAFF. The CDR3 DNA follows: TGTGCCAGCAGTTACTCGGAGGGGATCGGGACTGAAGCTTTCTTT.

Only a few counts were recorded for this clone. The chain recombines TRBV6-1 with TRBJ2-2, with D perhaps being TRBD1 or TRBD2 (5 bases each). V was clipped by 4 bases and J by 4 bases, with 7 bases between them. The CDR3 runs to 13 residues. Germline V gene data show CDR1 as MNHNS and CDR2 as SASEGT. The CDR3 loop reads CASSVGATGELFF. The CDR3 nucleotides are TGTGCCAGCAGTGTCGGGGCCACCGGGGAGCTGTTTTTT.

V usage is TRBV28 and J usage is TRBJ2-3, with a weak D call TRBD2 (6 bases). With 1 base removed from V and 6 bases from J, the gap between germline ends came to 23 bases. Germline assignment: CDR1 MDHEN and CDR2 SYDVKM. The CDR3 runs 18 residues. As DNA, the CDR3 is TGTGCCAGCAGTTTATTCGGGGGACCGGGGGAAGGGTCCGATACGCAGTATTTT. Protein: CASSLFGGPGEGSDTQYF.

The chain recombines TRBV4-1 with TRBJ2-1; no clear D. The germline gives CDR1 MGHRA, CDR2 YSYEKL. V shed 3 bases and J shed 5 bases, with 5 bases lying between them. The CDR3 loop spans 12 amino acids. CDR3 sequence: CASSHHDNEQFF. In DNA form, the CDR3 reads TGCGCCAGCAGCCACCACGACAATGAGCAGTTCTTC.

This clone has just one count. The chain recombines TRBV20-1 with TRBJ2-3; no definite D call. The CDR3 has 11 residues. Trimming left V 0 bases short and J 5 bases short, with 3 bases between. Looked up from germline, CDR1 is DFQATT and CDR2 is SNEGSKA (reference sequence). CDR3 amino acids: CSARERDTQYF. The CDR3, as DNA: TGCAGTGCTAGAGAGAGAGATACGCAGTATTTT.